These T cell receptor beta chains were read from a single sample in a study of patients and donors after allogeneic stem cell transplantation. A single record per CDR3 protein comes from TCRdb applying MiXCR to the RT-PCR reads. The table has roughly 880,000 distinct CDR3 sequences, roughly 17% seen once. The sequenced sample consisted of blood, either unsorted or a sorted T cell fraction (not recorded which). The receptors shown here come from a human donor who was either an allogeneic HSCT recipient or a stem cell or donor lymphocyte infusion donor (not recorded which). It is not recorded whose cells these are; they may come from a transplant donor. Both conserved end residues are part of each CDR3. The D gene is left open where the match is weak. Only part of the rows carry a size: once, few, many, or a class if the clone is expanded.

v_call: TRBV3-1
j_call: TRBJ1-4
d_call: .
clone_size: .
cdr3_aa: CASSPTAGNEKLFF
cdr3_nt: TGTGCCAGCAGCCCAACCGCCGGAAATGAAAAACTGTTTTTT

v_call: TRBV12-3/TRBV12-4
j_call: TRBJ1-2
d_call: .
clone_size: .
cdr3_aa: CASSYKQGYGYTF
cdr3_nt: TGTGCCAGCAGCTATAAACAGGGCTATGGCTACACCTTC

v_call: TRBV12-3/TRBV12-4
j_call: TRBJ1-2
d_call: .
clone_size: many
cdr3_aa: CASSSRGGANYGYTF
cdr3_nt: TGTGCCAGCAGTTCCCGCGGGGGAGCTAACTATGGCTACACCTTC

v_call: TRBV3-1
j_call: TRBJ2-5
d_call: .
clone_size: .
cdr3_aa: CASRPRDGGTQYF
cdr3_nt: TGTGCCAGCAGGCCCCGGGACGGAGGGACCCAGTACTTC

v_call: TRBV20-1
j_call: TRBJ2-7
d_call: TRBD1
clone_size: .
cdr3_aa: CSASATPGTAVNGEQYF
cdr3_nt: TGCAGTGCTAGTGCTACACCCGGGACAGCCGTCAATGGCGAGCAGTACTTC

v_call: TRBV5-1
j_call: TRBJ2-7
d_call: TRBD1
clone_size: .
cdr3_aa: CASSLQPGQGTYEQYF
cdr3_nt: TGCGCCAGCAGCTTGCAGCCGGGACAGGGTACCTACGAGCAGTACTTC

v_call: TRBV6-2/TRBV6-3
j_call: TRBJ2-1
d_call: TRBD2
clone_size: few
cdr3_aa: CASSLAGRPYNEQFF
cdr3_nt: TGTGCCAGCAGTCTAGCGGGAAGACCTTACAATGAGCAGTTCTTC

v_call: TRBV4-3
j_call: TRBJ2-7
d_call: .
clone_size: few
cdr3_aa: CASSQGRGTPTYEQYF
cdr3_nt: TGCGCCAGCAGCCAGGGCCGGGGAACCCCAACCTACGAGCAGTACTTC

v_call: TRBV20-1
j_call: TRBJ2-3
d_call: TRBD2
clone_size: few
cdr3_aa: CSARDPSGSTDTQYF
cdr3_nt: TGCAGTGCTAGAGATCCTAGCGGGAGCACAGATACGCAGTATTTT

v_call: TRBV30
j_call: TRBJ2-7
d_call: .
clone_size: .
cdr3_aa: CAWSTGLGPREQYF
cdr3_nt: TGTGCCTGGAGTACGGGACTGGGGCCGCGAGAGCAGTACTTC

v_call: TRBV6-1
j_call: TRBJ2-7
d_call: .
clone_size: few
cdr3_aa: CASSDPWGIGGYEQYF
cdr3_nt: TGTGCCAGCAGTGACCCATGGGGGATAGGCGGTTACGAGCAGTACTTC

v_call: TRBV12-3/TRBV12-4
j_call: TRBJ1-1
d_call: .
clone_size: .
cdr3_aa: CASSLFENTEAFF
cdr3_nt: TGTGCCAGCAGCCTCTTCGAGAACACTGAAGCTTTCTTT

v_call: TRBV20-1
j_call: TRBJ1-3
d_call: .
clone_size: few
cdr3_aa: CSATKAGTGNTIYF
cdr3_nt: TGCAGTGCCACTAAGGCAGGGACAGGAAACACCATATATTTT

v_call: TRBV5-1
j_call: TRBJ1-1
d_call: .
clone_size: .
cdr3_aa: CASRLERPDLEAFF
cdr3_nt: TGCGCCAGCAGATTGGAACGTCCGGATTTGGAAGCTTTCTTT

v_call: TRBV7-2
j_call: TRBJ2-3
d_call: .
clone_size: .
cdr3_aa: CASSQRTHQDTQYF
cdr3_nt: TGTGCCAGCAGCCAGAGGACACACCAAGATACGCAGTATTTT

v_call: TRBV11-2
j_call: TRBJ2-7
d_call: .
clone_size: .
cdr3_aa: CASSFSRNYEQYF
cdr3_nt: TGTGCCAGCAGCTTCTCCCGAAACTACGAGCAGTACTTC

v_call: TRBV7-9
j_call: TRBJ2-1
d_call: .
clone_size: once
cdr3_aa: CASSLTFGDGGNEQFF
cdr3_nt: TGTGCCAGCAGCTTAACCTTCGGGGACGGGGGCAATGAGCAGTTCTTC

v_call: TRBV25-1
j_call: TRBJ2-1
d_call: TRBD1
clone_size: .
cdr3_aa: CASSEVDRAKGNEQFF
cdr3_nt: TGTGCCAGCAGTGAAGTAGACAGGGCTAAGGGGAATGAGCAGTTCTTC

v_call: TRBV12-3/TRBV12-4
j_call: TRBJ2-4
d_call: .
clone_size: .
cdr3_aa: CASSLRAGLVNIQYF
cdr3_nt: TGTGCCAGCAGTTTACGGGCGGGCCTCGTAAACATTCAGTACTTC

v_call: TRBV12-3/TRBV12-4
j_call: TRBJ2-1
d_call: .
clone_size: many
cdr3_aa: CASSPSWYEQFF
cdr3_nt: TGTGCCAGCAGTCCCTCCTGGTATGAGCAGTTCTTC

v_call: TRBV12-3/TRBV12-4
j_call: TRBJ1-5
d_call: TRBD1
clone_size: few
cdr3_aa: CASSLGRGQRGQPQHF
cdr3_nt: TGTGCCAGCAGTTTAGGGAGGGGACAGCGGGGTCAGCCCCAGCATTTT

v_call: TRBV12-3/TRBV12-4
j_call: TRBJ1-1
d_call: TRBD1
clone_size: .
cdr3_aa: CASSLLGQMNTEAFF
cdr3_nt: TGTGCCAGCAGTTTACTGGGACAGATGAACACTGAAGCTTTCTTT

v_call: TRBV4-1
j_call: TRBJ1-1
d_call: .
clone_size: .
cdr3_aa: CASSLFVDSNTEAFF
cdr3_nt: TGCGCCAGCAGCCTTTTCGTTGATTCGAACACTGAAGCTTTCTTT

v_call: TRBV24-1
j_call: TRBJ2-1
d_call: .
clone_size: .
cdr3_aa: CATSDSTLSYNEQFF
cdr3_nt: TGTGCCACCAGTGACTCGACACTCTCCTACAATGAGCAGTTCTTC

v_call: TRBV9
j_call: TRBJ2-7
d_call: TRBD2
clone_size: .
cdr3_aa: CASSVASGSLYEQYF
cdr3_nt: TGTGCCAGCAGCGTAGCCAGCGGGAGCCTCTACGAGCAGTACTTC

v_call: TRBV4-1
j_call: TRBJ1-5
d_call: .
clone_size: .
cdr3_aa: CASSRLDGRGDQPQHF
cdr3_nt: TGCGCCAGCAGCCGGTTGGACGGAAGGGGTGATCAGCCCCAGCATTTT

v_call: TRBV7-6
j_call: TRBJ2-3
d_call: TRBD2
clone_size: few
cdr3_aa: CASSLGSGLAADTQYF
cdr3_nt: TGTGCCAGCAGCTTAGGTTCGGGACTAGCGGCTGATACGCAGTATTTT

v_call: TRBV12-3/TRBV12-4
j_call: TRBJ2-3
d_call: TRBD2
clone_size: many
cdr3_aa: CASSPLAGTDTQYF
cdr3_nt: TGTGCCAGCAGTCCGCTAGCGGGCACAGATACGCAGTATTTT

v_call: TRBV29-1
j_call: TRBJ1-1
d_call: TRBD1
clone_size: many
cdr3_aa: CSVDPLQGGNTEAFF
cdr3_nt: TGCAGCGTTGATCCTTTACAGGGGGGGAACACTGAAGCTTTCTTT